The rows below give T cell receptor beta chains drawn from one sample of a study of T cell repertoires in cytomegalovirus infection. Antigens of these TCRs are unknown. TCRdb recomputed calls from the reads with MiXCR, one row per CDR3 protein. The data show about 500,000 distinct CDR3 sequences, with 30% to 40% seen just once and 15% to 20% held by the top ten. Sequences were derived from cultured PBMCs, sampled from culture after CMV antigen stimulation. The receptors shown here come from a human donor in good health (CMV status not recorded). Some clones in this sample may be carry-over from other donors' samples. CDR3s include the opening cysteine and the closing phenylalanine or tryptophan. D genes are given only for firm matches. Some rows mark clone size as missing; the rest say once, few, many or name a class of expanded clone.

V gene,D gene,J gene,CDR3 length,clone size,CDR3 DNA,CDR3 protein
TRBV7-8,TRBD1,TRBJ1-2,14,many,TGTGCCAGCAGCCCGAGGACAGGGCACTATGGCTACACCTTC,CASSPRTGHYGYTF
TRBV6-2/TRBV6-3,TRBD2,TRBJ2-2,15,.,TGTGCCAGCATCGGCCTAGCGGGAGTTGGCGGGGAGCTGTTTTTT,CASIGLAGVGGELFF
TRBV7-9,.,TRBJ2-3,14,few,TGTGCCAGCAGCCCCCCAGACCTCCCAGATACGCAGTATTTT,CASSPPDLPDTQYF
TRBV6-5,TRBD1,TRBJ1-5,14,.,TGTGCCAGCACGTCTGGACAGGGGGATCAGCCCCAGCATTTT,CASTSGQGDQPQHF
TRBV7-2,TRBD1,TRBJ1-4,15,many,TGTGCCAGCAGCCCCGAGGACAGGGTCGGCGAAAAACTGTTTTTT,CASSPEDRVGEKLFF
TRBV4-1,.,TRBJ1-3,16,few,TGCGCCAGCAGCCGAATTTCCAGAAGCTCTGGAAACACCATATATTTT,CASSRISRSSGNTIYF
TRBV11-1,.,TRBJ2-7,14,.,TGTGCCAGCAGTCCTATCAGGGAGGCCTACGAGCAGTACTTC,CASSPIREAYEQYF
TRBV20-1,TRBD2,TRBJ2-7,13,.,TGCAGTGCGAGACTAGCGGGAGGGCGCGAGCAGTACTTC,CSARLAGGREQYF
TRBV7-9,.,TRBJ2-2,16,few,TGTGCCAGCAGCTTTCTTGAACTAGCGAACACCGGGGAGCTGTTTTTT,CASSFLELANTGELFF
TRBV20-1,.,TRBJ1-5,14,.,TGCAGTGCTAGTGTCGCCGGGAAGGAAAAGCCCCAGCATTTT,CSASVAGKEKPQHF
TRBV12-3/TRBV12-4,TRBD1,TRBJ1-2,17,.,TGTGCCAGCAGTTTAGGACTGGGGACAGGGCATCTCTATGGCTACACCTTC,CASSLGLGTGHLYGYTF
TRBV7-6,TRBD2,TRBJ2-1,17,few,TGTGCCAGCAGCCCCGGACTAGCGGGAGGTACCTACAATGAGCAGTTCTTC,CASSPGLAGGTYNEQFF
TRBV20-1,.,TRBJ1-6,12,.,TGCAGTGCTAGAGTTACACTGGGGGCCCTCCACTTT,CSARVTLGALHF
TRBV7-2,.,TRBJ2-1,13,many,TGTGCCAGCAACGGGAGAGGGTACAATGAGCAGTTCTTC,CASNGRGYNEQFF
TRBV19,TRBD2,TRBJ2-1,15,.,TGTGCCAGTACCTCAGGTAGCGGGAAAGCCTATGAGCAGTTCTTC,CASTSGSGKAYEQFF
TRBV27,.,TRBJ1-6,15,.,TGTGCCAGCAGTCAGACAGACGAATATAATTCACCCCTCCACTTT,CASSQTDEYNSPLHF
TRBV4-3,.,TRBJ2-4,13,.,TGCGCCAGCAGCCAAGGGGTAACCAACATTCAGTACTTC,CASSQGVTNIQYF
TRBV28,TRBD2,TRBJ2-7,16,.,TGTGCCAGCGGAATATGGCGCGGGAGGGCCAGCTACGAGCAGTACTTC,CASGIWRGRASYEQYF
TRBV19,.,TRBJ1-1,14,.,TGTGCCTCCGAAGGGCAGCCGAGAGGAACTGAAGCTTTCTTT,CASEGQPRGTEAFF
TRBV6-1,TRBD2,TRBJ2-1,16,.,TGTGCCAGCAGTTTCCGGACTAGCGGTCTATACAATGAGCAGTTCTTC,CASSFRTSGLYNEQFF
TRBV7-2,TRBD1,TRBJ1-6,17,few,TGTGCCAGCAGCCTGGGACAGACTAGCTCCTATAATTCACCCCTCCACTTT,CASSLGQTSSYNSPLHF
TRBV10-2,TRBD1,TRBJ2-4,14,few,TGCGCCAGCAGTGAGGGTGGGACAGGGAACATTCAGTACTTC,CASSEGGTGNIQYF
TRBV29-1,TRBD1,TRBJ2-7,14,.,TGCAGCGTTGGGACTCGGACAGGGAACTACGAGCAGTACTTC,CSVGTRTGNYEQYF
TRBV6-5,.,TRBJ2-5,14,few,TGTGCCAGCAGCTCCCGGGAACGGGCGGAGACCCAGTACTTC,CASSSRERAETQYF
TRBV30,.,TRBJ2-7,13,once,TGTGCCTGGAACCCTCATCAGGGTTTTGAGCAGTACTTC,CAWNPHQGFEQYF
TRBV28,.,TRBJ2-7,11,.,TGTGCCAGCAGGACAACCTACGAGCAGTACTTC,CASRTTYEQYF
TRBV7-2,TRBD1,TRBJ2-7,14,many,TGTGCCAGCAGCCCAAGGACAGGGCAGGGCGAGCAGTACTTC,CASSPRTGQGEQYF
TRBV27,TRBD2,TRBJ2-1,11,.,TGTGCCAGCACTATCGGGGGGGCCCAGTTCTTC,CASTIGGAQFF
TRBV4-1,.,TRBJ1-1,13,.,TGCGCCAGCAGCCAAGACGAGGGTGGGGGAGCTTTCTTT,CASSQDEGGGAFF